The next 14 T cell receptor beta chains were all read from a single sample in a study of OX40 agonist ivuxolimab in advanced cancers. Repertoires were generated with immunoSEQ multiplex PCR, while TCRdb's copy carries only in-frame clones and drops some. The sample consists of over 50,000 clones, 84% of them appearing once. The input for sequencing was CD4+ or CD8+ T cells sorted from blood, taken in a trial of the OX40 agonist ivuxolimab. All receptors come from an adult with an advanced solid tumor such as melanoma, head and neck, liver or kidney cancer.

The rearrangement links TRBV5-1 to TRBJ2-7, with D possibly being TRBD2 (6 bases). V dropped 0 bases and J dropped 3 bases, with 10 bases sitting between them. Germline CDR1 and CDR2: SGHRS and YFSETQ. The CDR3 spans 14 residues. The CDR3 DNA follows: TGCGCCAGCAGCTTGGGGTTTAGCGGCTACGAGCAGTACTTC. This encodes CASSLGFSGYEQYF.

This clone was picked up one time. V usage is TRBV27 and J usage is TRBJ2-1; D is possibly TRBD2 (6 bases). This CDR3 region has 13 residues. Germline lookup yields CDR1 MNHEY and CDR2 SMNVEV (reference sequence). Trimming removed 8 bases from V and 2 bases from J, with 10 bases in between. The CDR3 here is CASRGNTYNEQFF. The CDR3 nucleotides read TGTGCCAGCCGCGGGAATACCTACAATGAGCAGTTCTTC.

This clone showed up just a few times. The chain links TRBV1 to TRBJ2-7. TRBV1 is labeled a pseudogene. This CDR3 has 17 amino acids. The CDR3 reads CTSSQDPLGDEGTEQYF. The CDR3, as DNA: TGCACCAGCAGCCAAGATCCACTTGGGGATGAAGGAACCGAGCAGTACTTC.

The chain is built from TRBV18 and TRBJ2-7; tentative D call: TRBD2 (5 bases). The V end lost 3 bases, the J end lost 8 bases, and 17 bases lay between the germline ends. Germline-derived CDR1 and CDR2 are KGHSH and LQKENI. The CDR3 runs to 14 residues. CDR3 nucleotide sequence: TGTGCCAGCTCACCCTCCGGGCAAGAGGGTAAGCAGTACTTC. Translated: CASSPSGQEGKQYF.

This CDR3 is CASGLGQSEQYF. DNA of the CDR3: TGTGCTAGTGGTTTGGGACAAAGCGAGCAGTACTTC. The chain combines TRBV12-5 with TRBJ2-7; no definite D call. Germline V lookup: CDR1 LGHNT, CDR2 FRNRAP. The length of the CDR3 is 12 residues. V dropped 1 base and J dropped 6 bases, with 7 bases sitting between them.

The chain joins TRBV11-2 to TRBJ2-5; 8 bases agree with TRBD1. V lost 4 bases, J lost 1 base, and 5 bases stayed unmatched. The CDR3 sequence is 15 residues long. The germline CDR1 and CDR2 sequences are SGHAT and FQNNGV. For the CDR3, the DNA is TGTGCCAGCAGCTCCCTCAGGGGGCGCCAAGAGACCCAGTACTTC. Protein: CASSSLRGRQETQYF.

The CDR3 DNA reads TGTGCCAGCAGCTTAGCGGGTCCACAAGGGTATAGCTCCTACGAGCAGTACTTC. The encoded protein is CASSLAGPQGYSSYEQYF. This sequence joins TRBV7-6 and TRBJ2-7; D unresolved. CDR1 SGHVS and CDR2 FNYEAQ come from the germline V gene. Trimming removed 0 bases from V and 0 bases from J, with 18 bases in between. CDR3 length: 18 residues.

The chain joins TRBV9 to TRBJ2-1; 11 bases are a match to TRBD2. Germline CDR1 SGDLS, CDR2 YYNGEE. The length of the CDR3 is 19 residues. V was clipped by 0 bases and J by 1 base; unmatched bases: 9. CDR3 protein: CASSVVRGLAGLSYNEQFF. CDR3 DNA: TGTGCCAGCAGCGTAGTTAGAGGACTAGCGGGCCTTTCCTACAATGAGCAGTTCTTC.

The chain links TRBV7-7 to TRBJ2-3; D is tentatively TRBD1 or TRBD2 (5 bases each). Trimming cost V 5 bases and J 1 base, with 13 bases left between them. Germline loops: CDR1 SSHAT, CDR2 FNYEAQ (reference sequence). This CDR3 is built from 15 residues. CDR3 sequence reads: CASSLRLGGTDTQYF. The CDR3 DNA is TGTGCCAGCAGCCTTCGGTTGGGGGGCACAGATACGCAGTATTTT. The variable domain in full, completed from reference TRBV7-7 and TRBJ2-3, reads GAGVSQSPRYKVTKRGQDVTLRCDPISSHATLYWYQQALGQGPEFLTYFNYEAQPDKSGLPSDRFSAERPEGSISTLTIQRTEQRDSAMYRCASSLRLGGTDTQYFGPGTRLTVL.

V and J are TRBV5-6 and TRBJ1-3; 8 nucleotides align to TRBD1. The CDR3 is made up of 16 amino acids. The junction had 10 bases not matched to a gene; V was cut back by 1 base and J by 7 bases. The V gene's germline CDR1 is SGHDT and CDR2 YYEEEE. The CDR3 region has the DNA TGTGCCAGCAGCTTGCCCCGGACAGGGAGGGGGAACACCATATATTTT. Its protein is CASSLPRTGRGNTIYF.

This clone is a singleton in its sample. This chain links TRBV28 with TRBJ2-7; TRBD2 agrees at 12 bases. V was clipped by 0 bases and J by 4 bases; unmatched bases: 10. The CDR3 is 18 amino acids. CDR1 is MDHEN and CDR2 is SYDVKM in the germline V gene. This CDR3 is CASSLWSSGRGVRYEQYF. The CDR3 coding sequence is TGTGCCAGCAGTTTATGGTCTAGCGGGAGGGGGGTCCGATACGAGCAGTACTTC.

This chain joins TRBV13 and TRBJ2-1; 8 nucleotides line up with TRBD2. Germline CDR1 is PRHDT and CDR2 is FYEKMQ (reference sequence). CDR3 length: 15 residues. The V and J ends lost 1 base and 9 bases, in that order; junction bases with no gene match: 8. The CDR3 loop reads CASSLVPAGVVEQFF. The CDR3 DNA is TGTGCCAGCAGCTTAGTCCCAGCGGGAGTAGTTGAGCAGTTCTTC. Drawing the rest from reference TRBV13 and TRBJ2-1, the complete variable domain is AAGVIQSPRHLIKEKRETATLKCYPIPRHDTVYWYQQGPGQDPQFLISFYEKMQSDKGSIPDRFSAQQFSDYHSELNMSSLELGDSALYFCASSLVPAGVVEQFFGPGTRLTVL.

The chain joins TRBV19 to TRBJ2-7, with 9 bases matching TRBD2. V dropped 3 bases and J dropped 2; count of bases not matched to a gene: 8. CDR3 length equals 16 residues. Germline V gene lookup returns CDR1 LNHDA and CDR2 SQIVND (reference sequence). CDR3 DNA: TGTGCCAGTAGTATGGGGGGTAGCGGGGGAACCTACGAGCAGTACTTC. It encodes CASSMGGSGGTYEQYF.

Here the CDR3 DNA reads TGTGCCAGCAGTTCGGGCAAGAACACCATATATTTT. This gives the protein CASSSGKNTIYF. The chain carries TRBV28 and TRBJ1-3; D call uncertain. The CDR3 runs to 12 residues. Germline V gives CDR1 MDHEN, CDR2 SYDVKM. Trimming pared 4 bases from V and 7 bases from J, leaving 8 bases between.